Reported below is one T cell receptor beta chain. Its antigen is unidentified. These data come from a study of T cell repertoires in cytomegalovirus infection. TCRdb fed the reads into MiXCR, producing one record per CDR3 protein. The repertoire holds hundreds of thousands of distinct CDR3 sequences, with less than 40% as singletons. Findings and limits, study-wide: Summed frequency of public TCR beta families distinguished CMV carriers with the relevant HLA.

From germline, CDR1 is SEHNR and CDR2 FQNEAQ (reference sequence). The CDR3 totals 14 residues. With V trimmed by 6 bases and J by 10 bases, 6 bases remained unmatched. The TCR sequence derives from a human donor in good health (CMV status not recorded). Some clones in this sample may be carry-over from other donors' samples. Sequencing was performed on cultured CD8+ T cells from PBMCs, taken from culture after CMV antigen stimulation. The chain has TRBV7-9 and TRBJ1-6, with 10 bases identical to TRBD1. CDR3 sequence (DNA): TGTGCCAGCAGTACGACAGGGGGCAAATCACCCCTCCACTTT. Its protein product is CASSTTGGKSPLHF.